The 25 T cell receptor beta chains presented below share a single source sample, sequenced in a study of chemoradiotherapy in HPV16-positive cancers (dated by TCRdb to 2022 to 2024). Library preparation used the immunoSEQ multiplex PCR assay. TCRdb took over this immuneACCESS table, retaining in-frame rearrangements with V and J assigned. Such tables are incomplete; in checked studies, under half of the missing clones stem from an unresolved V gene, and the remainder is unexplained. This sample holds under 3,000 clones; around nine tenths were observed only once. The top ten constitute roughly 7.4% of the sample. This specimen consisted of tumor tissue, obtained from a patient who underwent chemoradiotherapy. These TCRs come from a human donor with HPV-associated anogenital cancer.

The table lists this clone with a few counts. The rearrangement links TRBV19 to TRBJ2-2, with D possibly being TRBD1 (5 bases). Trimming took off 7 bases at V and 7 bases at J, with 10 bases between the two ends. The CDR3 runs 12 residues. Germline lookup yields CDR1 LNHDA and CDR2 SQIVND (reference sequence). The CDR3 DNA reads as TGTGCCAGTAAACGCGACAGCGGGGAGCTGTTTTTT. It specifies CASKRDSGELFF. Full variable domain (rest looked up from reference TRBV19 and TRBJ2-2): DGGITQSPKYLFRKEGQNVTLSCEQNLNHDAMYWYRQDPGQGLRLIYYSQIVNDFQKGDIAEGYSVSREKKESFPLTVTSAQKNPTAFYLCASKRDSGELFFGEGSRLTVL.

This clone was counted a single time. The chain uses TRBV11-2 and TRBJ2-5; D remains ambiguous. Per the germline V gene, CDR1 is SGHAT and CDR2 is FQNNGV. CDR3 length: 12 amino acids. V was trimmed by 5 bases and J by 5 bases, leaving 9 bases between them. The CDR3 bases are TGTGCCAGCAGCCCGCCCAGCGAGACCCAGTACTTC. This translates into CASSPPSETQYF.

This clone was recorded only once. The V gene is TRBV2, the J gene TRBJ1-5; TRBD1 might be the D (5 bases). Germline assignment: CDR1 SNHLY and CDR2 FYNNEI. The CDR3 runs to 13 residues. V shed 9 bases and J shed 4 bases, with 13 bases lying between them. CDR3 DNA sequence: TGTGCCAGAGTTCCAGGGAAGAATCAGCCCCAGCATTTT. This encodes CARVPGKNQPQHF.

The J gene is TRBJ2-1, the V gene TRBV5-6, with a weak D call TRBD2 (5 bases). CDR3 size: 11 residues. Looked up from germline, CDR1 is SGHDT and CDR2 is YYEEEE. Trimming pared 4 bases from V and 9 bases from J, leaving 8 bases between. The CDR3 DNA is TGTGCCAGCAGCCGGAGCGGTGAGCAGTTCTTC. This encodes CASSRSGEQFF. The full variable domain, with the rest looked up from reference TRBV5-6 and TRBJ2-1, is DAGVTQSPTHLIKTRGQQVTLRCSPKSGHDTVSWYQQALGQGPQFIFQYYEEEERQRGNFPDRFSGHQFPNYSSELNVNALLLGDSALYLCASSRSGEQFFGPGTRLTVL.

The chain joins TRBV7-2 to TRBJ1-1; 9 bases map to TRBD1. V lost 2 bases, J lost 0 bases, and 4 bases stayed unmatched. CDR3 length: 16 amino acids. Germline lookup yields CDR1 SGHTA and CDR2 FQGNSA. CDR3 sequence reads: CASSLKTGGMNTEAFF. The CDR3 nucleotides read TGTGCCAGCAGCTTAAAGACAGGGGGAATGAACACTGAAGCTTTCTTT.

The chain employs TRBV11-2 and TRBJ2-1, with D possibly matching TRBD2 (6 bases). There are 16 residues in the CDR3. The V and J ends lost 1 base and 10 bases respectively, with 20 bases between them. CDR1 is SGHAT, CDR2 FQNNGV, per germline. Here the CDR3 reads CASSLVGDSVVDEQFF. The CDR3 nucleotides are TGTGCCAGCAGCTTAGTTGGGGACTCGGTGGTTGACGAGCAGTTCTTC.

V is TRBV30 and J is TRBJ1-2; D is ambiguous. V dropped 5 bases and J dropped 3 bases, with 13 bases sitting between them. Germline lookup yields CDR1 GTSNPN and CDR2 SVGIG (reference sequence). The CDR3 totals 13 residues. CDR3 sequence reads: CAWGRDKDYGYTF. CDR3 DNA sequence: TGTGCCTGGGGACGGGATAAGGACTATGGCTACACCTTC.

The rearrangement uses TRBV19 and TRBJ2-2, with 10 nucleotides matching TRBD1. The CDR3 runs to 15 residues. J was trimmed by 7 bases and V by 3 bases; bases with no gene match: 5. Germline V gene sequence: CDR1 LNHDA, CDR2 SQIVND (reference sequence). CDR3 bases: TGTGCCAGTAGTATCGACAGGGGGCAATTCGGGGAGCTGTTTTTT. Protein sequence: CASSIDRGQFGELFF.

This chain links TRBV5-6 with TRBJ2-5; no definite D call. Germline CDR1 is SGHDT and CDR2 is YYEEEE. The CDR3 runs to 11 residues. Trimming removed 1 base from V and 2 bases from J, with 0 bases in between. CDR3 loop: CASSLQETQYF. The DNA of the CDR3 is TGTGCCAGCAGCTTGCAAGAGACCCAGTACTTC.

This chain connects TRBV4-3 to TRBJ2-1, with 12 bases that match TRBD2. There are 15 residues in the CDR3. Germline V gives CDR1 LGHNA, CDR2 YSLEER. V lost 1 base to trimming and J lost 9 bases; unmatched junction nucleotides: 4. The CDR3 here is CASSQGTSGKGEQFF. The DNA of the CDR3 is TGCGCCAGCAGCCAAGGGACTAGCGGGAAGGGTGAGCAGTTCTTC.

V usage is TRBV7-2 and J usage is TRBJ1-1, with D uncertain. The CDR3 sequence is 13 residues long. V lost 1 base and J 9 bases, leaving 12 bases between the germline ends. Germline V gene lookup returns CDR1 SGHTA and CDR2 FQGNSA. The CDR3 spells CASSLDRKAQAFF. CDR3 DNA sequence: TGTGCCAGCAGCTTAGACAGAAAAGCACAAGCTTTCTTT.

V and J are TRBV28 and TRBJ2-2, with 10 bases that match TRBD1. This CDR3 spans 15 amino acids. Germline values: CDR1 MDHEN, CDR2 SYDVKM. V was pared by 6 bases and J by 3 bases, with 4 bases of the junction left unmatched. The DNA of the CDR3 is TGTGCCAGCAGGACAGGGGGCGCGGACACCGGGGAGCTGTTTTTT. This gives the protein CASRTGGADTGELFF.

The chain links TRBV6-6 to TRBJ2-1; TRBD1 matches 7 bases. CDR3 size: 14 residues. The V gene's germline CDR1 is MNHNY and CDR2 SVGAGI (reference sequence). Unmatched junction bases numbered 1, after V lost 3 bases and J lost 2 bases. CDR3 nucleotides: TGTGCCAGCAGTTATCAGGGGGCCTACAATGAGCAGTTCTTC. Translated: CASSYQGAYNEQFF.

This clone was seen a single time. This rearrangement joins TRBV19 to TRBJ2-1; D is possibly TRBD2 (6 bases). V was trimmed by 3 bases and J by 7 bases, leaving 13 bases between them. Germline values: CDR1 LNHDA, CDR2 SQIVND (reference sequence). The CDR3 length is 14 residues. In nucleotides, the CDR3 is TGTGCCAGTAGTATGGAACTAGCTCGGAATGAGCAGTTCTTC. As protein: CASSMELARNEQFF.

This chain joins TRBV5-6 and TRBJ2-5, with TRBD2 as a possible D gene (5 bases). CDR3 length equals 13 residues. Between the trimmed V and J ends, which lost 6 bases and 1 base, there was a span of 10 bases. Looked up from germline, CDR1 is SGHDT and CDR2 is YYEEEE. The CDR3 loop reads CASNIAPQETQYF. CDR3 DNA sequence: TGTGCCAGCAACATAGCGCCCCAAGAGACCCAGTACTTC. Drawing the rest from reference TRBV5-6 and TRBJ2-5, the complete variable domain is DAGVTQSPTHLIKTRGQQVTLRCSPKSGHDTVSWYQQALGQGPQFIFQYYEEEERQRGNFPDRFSGHQFPNYSSELNVNALLLGDSALYLCASNIAPQETQYFGPGTRLLVL.

V gene TRBV27 combines with J gene TRBJ2-7; 9 nucleotides align to TRBD1. This CDR3 contains 14 residues. After removal of 6 bases from V and 3 bases from J, the junction contained 6 bases not matched to a gene. Germline CDR1 reads MNHEY; CDR2 reads SMNVEV (reference sequence). CDR3 nucleotides: TGTGCCAGCAGCCCTTCGGACAGGGGCTACGAGCAGTACTTC. Translated: CASSPSDRGYEQYF.

V and J are TRBV6-6 and TRBJ2-7, with 8 bases fitting TRBD1. This CDR3 contains 13 residues. The V and J ends lost 7 bases and 6 bases, in that order; junction bases with no gene match: 8. Germline V gene data show CDR1 as MNHNY and CDR2 as SVGAGI (reference sequence). CDR3 DNA sequence: TGTGCCAGCACCTCTCAGGGGGCGAGCGAGCAGTACTTC. Translating it yields CASTSQGASEQYF.

The chain combines TRBV7-3 with TRBJ2-2; maybe TRBD2 (6 bases). With 5 bases removed from V and 1 base from J, the gap between germline ends came to 14 bases. In germline, CDR1 is SGHTA, CDR2 FQGTGA. The CDR3 has 16 residues. The CDR3 DNA reads TGTGCCAGCAGCCCCCAGGCGGGACGGAACACCGGGGAGCTGTTTTTT. Translation gives CASSPQAGRNTGELFF.

The chain links TRBV30 to TRBJ2-6, with no clear D. Germline CDR1 reads GTSNPN; CDR2 reads SVGIG (reference sequence). Trimming took 1 base from V and 2 from J, leaving 3 bases between them. The CDR3 consists of 13 residues. CDR3 sequence reads: CAWSEAGANVLTF. DNA for the CDR3: TGTGCCTGGAGTGAGGCTGGGGCCAACGTCCTGACTTTC.

This clone was seen a single time. The gene calls are TRBV6-5 and TRBJ2-2; D may be TRBD1 or TRBD2 (5 bases each). In germline, CDR1 is MNHEY, CDR2 SVGAGI. This CDR3 region has 16 residues. The V end was cut by 2 bases, the J end by 4 bases, with 14 bases between. CDR3 sequence (DNA): TGTGCCAGCAGTTACCTTGAGGGGTTCAGCACCGGGGAGCTGTTTTTT. The encoded protein is CASSYLEGFSTGELFF.

V and J are TRBV27 and TRBJ2-1, with 10 bases aligning to TRBD2. Germline CDR1 and CDR2: MNHEY and SMNVEV (reference sequence). V was pared by 3 bases and J by 7 bases, with 6 bases of the junction left unmatched. This CDR3 spans 15 amino acids. The CDR3 nucleotides are TGTGCCAGCAGTTTTATGACTAGCGGGCTGAATGAGCAGTTCTTC. This codes for CASSFMTSGLNEQFF.

This chain links TRBV29-1 with TRBJ1-1; TRBD1 matches at 8 bases. This CDR3 comprises 13 residues. V lost 3 bases, J lost 5 bases, and 5 bases stayed unmatched. CDR1 and CDR2 (germline): SQVTM, ANQGSEA. The CDR3, as DNA: TGCAGCGTTGACGGGGGACAGGTGACTGAAGCTTTCTTT. Translation gives CSVDGGQVTEAFF.

The chain uses TRBV6-1 and TRBJ1-2; D possibly corresponds to TRBD1 (6 bases). CDR3 length equals 13 residues. Between the trimmed V and J ends, which lost 3 bases and 6 bases, there was a span of 11 bases. Germline loops: CDR1 MNHNS, CDR2 SASEGT. Here the CDR3 reads CASSDRGNDGYTF. As DNA, the CDR3 is TGTGCCAGCAGTGACAGGGGAAATGATGGCTACACCTTC.

This clone counts as large. This sequence joins TRBV9 and TRBJ2-7, with 8 bases matching TRBD1. The V gene's germline CDR1 is SGDLS and CDR2 YYNGEE. The CDR3 contains 14 residues. The J segment lost 6 bases and the V segment lost 3 bases, leaving 8 bases of the junction unmatched. CDR3 coding DNA: TGTGCCAGCAGCGCCCAGGGGGCCCGGGGCGAGCAGTACTTC. Translating gives CASSAQGARGEQYF.

The CDR3 sequence: CASSPEPTGGLLRDYGYTF. The CDR3 coding sequence is TGTGCCAGCAGCCCCGAACCGACAGGGGGCCTTTTAAGGGACTATGGCTACACCTTC. V usage is TRBV4-2 and J usage is TRBJ1-2; 10 positions match TRBD1. The ends lost 4 bases at V and 3 bases at J; junction bases unmatched: 17. CDR1 and CDR2 (germline): LGHNA, YNFKEQ. CDR3 size: 19 residues.